The clone carrying this T cell receptor beta chain was seen many times. Its specificity is unknown. Previously, flow cytometry had revealed CD8+CD57+ cell expansion in the patients chosen for sequencing. With no exception, the patients had severe acquired aplastic anemia. Patient blood was sampled before any therapy had been received. The sample originates from a study of CD8+CD57+ T cells in acquired aplastic anemia. Across the study: The study obtained an average of about 3.1 ug of DNA from sorted CD4+ and CD8+ cells.

Profiles of TCR beta VDJ and CDR3 were generated from a genomic DNA template. Each CDR3 protein is one row after TCRdb ran MiXCR on the reads. The repertoire includes fewer than 250,000 distinct CDR3 sequences, approximately 45% of them detected once, and approximately 7.8% sits in the top ten. Study-level results: CD8+ Simpson's diversity in patients was not significantly different from that in controls.

Germline V gene data show CDR1 as MNHEY and CDR2 as SVGAGI. The J segment lost 3 bases and the V segment lost 6 bases, leaving 9 bases of the junction unmatched. The CDR3 runs 15 residues. Input material: sorted CD4+, CD8+, or CD8+CD57+ T cells (not recorded which) from PBMCs. V gene TRBV6-5 combines with J gene TRBJ1-2; the match to TRBD1 covers 8 bases. The TCR comes from a human donor with aplastic anemia. CDR3 sequence reads: CASSEETGVHYGYTF. CDR3 DNA sequence: TGTGCCAGCAGCGAGGAGACAGGGGTTCACTATGGCTACACCTTC.